These T cell receptor beta chains were read from a single sample in a study of CD8+ T cells in alopecia areata. The method was immunoSEQ multiplex PCR; TCRdb's version includes in-frame clones alone and lacks a portion of them. The sample has approximately 140,000 clones; approximately 45% are singletons. What was sequenced was CD4+ T cells sorted from blood. These receptors were collected from a human donor with alopecia areata. The CDR3 runs from the conserved cysteine through the conserved F or W. Each record gives: J gene, V gene, clone size, CDR3 protein. Size is omitted from some rows. Given values are once, few, many or a class for expanded clones.

TRBJ1-2 TRBV30 . CAWSVSKGHGYTF
TRBJ2-4 TRBV2 . CASSEEGVPAKNIQYF
TRBJ2-1 TRBV18 few CASSPPFREAYNEQFF
TRBJ1-2 TRBV29-1 . CSVETGTVGYGYTF
TRBJ2-7 TRBV7-9 . CASSPTWSSYEQYF
TRBJ2-2 TRBV6-5 . CASRRTGDNTGELFF
TRBJ2-2 TRBV5-1 . CASSLSGTSYTGELFF
TRBJ1-5 TRBV30 . CAWSQGTHQPQHF
TRBJ2-1 TRBV2 . CASRRGLLSSYNEQFF
TRBJ2-7 TRBV19 . CASSARELAHEQYF
TRBJ2-7 TRBV9 once CASTRRDGAYEQYF
TRBJ2-1 TRBV19 few CASRRGYNEQFF
TRBJ2-2 TRBV5-4 few CASSLGPGQGIGGELFF
TRBJ2-1 TRBV4-1 . CASSQSLAEEQFF
TRBJ2-2 TRBV30 . CAWSVGQGTAGGKGELFF
TRBJ2-7 TRBV5-1 . CASSLDREQYF
TRBJ1-5 TRBV5-1 . CASSEVGGGQPQHF
TRBJ1-3 TRBV30 . CAWSVRVTWSSGNTIYF
TRBJ2-3 TRBV19 few CASSILGATDTQYF
TRBJ2-1 TRBV6-5 few CASRAAASYNEQFF
TRBJ2-5 TRBV30 few CACSGYQETQYF
TRBJ2-5 TRBV20-1 . CSAGTRETQYF
TRBJ2-7 TRBV6-5 few CASVDRQRNYEQYF
TRBJ1-5 TRBV19 . CASSGQDQPQHF
TRBJ2-3 TRBV7-2 . CASSTYADTQYF
TRBJ2-7 TRBV27 . CASRGQGGHEQYF
TRBJ2-1 TRBV2 few CASRGDSTHNEQFF
TRBJ2-3 TRBV30 . CAWVRGTDTQYF
TRBJ1-4 TRBV29-1 . CSVGTTNEKLFF
TRBJ2-3 TRBV28 . CASSFTLPTGDTQYF
TRBJ2-6 TRBV30 once CAASGGGPYGSGANVLTF
TRBJ2-1 TRBV5-6 few CASSLAGREQFF
TRBJ1-2 TRBV27 . CASSFGGLRKGGGYTF
TRBJ2-7 TRBV29-1 . CSVASPVGYYEQYF
TRBJ2-7 TRBV28 few CASIPGTSFYEQYF
TRBJ2-6 TRBV30 . CAWMGSSGANVLTF
TRBJ1-1 TRBV28 . CASSLGLGSLKAFF
TRBJ2-5 TRBV5-1 . CASSVEETQYF
TRBJ2-4 TRBV28 . CASSPQRGFHIQYF
TRBJ2-5 TRBV7-3 . CASSPFGTRQETQYF
TRBJ1-2 TRBV5-1 . CASSLASRGGYTF
TRBJ2-7 TRBV5-1 . CASRRTSGGPYEQYF
TRBJ2-1 TRBV10-3 . CAIRPGLAGDNEQFF
TRBJ1-1 TRBV29-1 . CSVVGDRASPEAFF
TRBJ2-3 TRBV5-1 . CASSLGSGDTDTQYF
TRBJ2-7 TRBV6-6 . CASSSLYEQYF
TRBJ2-5 TRBV5-1 . CASSLGRGTATHQETQYF
TRBJ2-2 TRBV6-5 . CASRRPITGELFF
TRBJ2-5 TRBV29-1 . CSTSGALALETQYF
TRBJ2-2 TRBV29-1 . CSVESPGELFF
TRBJ2-4 TRBV2 . CASSEQVLFDIQYF
TRBJ1-1 TRBV6-1 . CASSDQGLMVNTEAFF
TRBJ2-5 TRBV29-1 . CSVDSILHIGETQYF
TRBJ1-1 TRBV6-6 . CASRSTGTEAFF
TRBJ2-3 TRBV29-1 few CSVEEVRSTQYF
TRBJ2-4 TRBV23-1 few CASSRRQGSLAKNIQYF
TRBJ2-5 TRBV29-1 few CSVDVAGGGETQYF
TRBJ1-1 TRBV29-1 few CSVWGRLNTEAFF
TRBJ2-1 TRBV2 . CASTTGAGNEQFF